This is a list of T cell receptor beta chains from one sample in a study of blood T cell repertoires in COVID-19. Assay: immunoSEQ multiplex PCR; the TCRdb copy retains only in-frame clones and omits some. The sample holds about 150,000 clones, 70% to 90% seen once. Sequences were obtained from peripheral blood. The receptors were gathered from a woman older than 75 with COVID-19, enrolled during active disease. Both conserved end residues are part of each CDR3. The D gene is left open where the match is weak. The listing skips clone size in some rows; elsewhere it reads once, few, many or a size class.

length	size	J	V	D	CDR3	DNA
16	-	TRBJ2-3	TRBV15	TRBD2	CATSRGTSGSTDTQYF	TGTGCCACCAGCAGAGGGACTAGCGGTAGCACAGATACGCAGTATTTT
17	-	TRBJ2-2	TRBV10-3	TRBD1	CAISDPDRASNTGELFF	TGTGCCATCAGTGACCCGGACAGGGCCTCGAACACCGGGGAGCTGTTTTTT
16	-	TRBJ2-5	TRBV18	TRBD2	CASSPRIAGMGETQYF	TGTGCCAGCTCACCACGGATAGCGGGGATGGGAGAGACCCAGTACTTC
12	-	TRBJ1-2	TRBV10-2	-	CATGAGDYGYTF	TGCGCCACAGGGGCGGGAGACTATGGCTACACCTTC
15	few	TRBJ2-2	TRBV18	TRBD1	CASSPLQGATGELFF	TGTGCCAGCTCACCACTACAGGGGGCCACCGGGGAGCTGTTTTTT
16	few	TRBJ1-5	TRBV5-5	-	CASSTHGGQSNQPQHF	TGTGCCAGCAGCACCCATGGCGGCCAGTCAAATCAGCCCCAGCATTTT
11	-	TRBJ2-7	TRBV6-5	-	CASSSIYEQYF	TGTGCCAGCAGTTCAATCTACGAGCAGTACTTC
14	-	TRBJ2-1	TRBV28	TRBD1	CASSQHRGRNEQFF	TGTGCCAGCAGTCAACACAGGGGTCGCAATGAGCAGTTCTTC
15	-	TRBJ2-7	TRBV5-1	TRBD2	CASSLVGLAGGEQYF	TGCGCCAGCAGCTTGGTTGGCCTAGCGGGAGGAGAGCAGTACTTC
15	once	TRBJ2-7	TRBV28	-	CASSSSGQGGDEQYF	TGTGCCAGCAGTTCTTCTGGACAGGGAGGGGACGAGCAGTACTTC
13	-	TRBJ2-7	TRBV12-3/TRBV12-4	-	CASSLARYYEQYF	TGTGCCAGCAGTTTAGCGCGCTACTACGAGCAGTACTTC
14	few	TRBJ2-1	TRBV29-1	-	CSVDASPLYNEQFF	TGCAGCGTTGACGCTAGTCCTCTCTACAATGAGCAGTTCTTC
14	-	TRBJ2-2	TRBV5-1	-	CASSFSGNTGELFF	TGCGCCAGCAGCTTTAGCGGGAACACCGGGGAGCTGTTTTTT
13	-	TRBJ1-1	TRBV18	-	CASSEGQGTEAFF	TGTGCCAGCTCAGAGGGGCAGGGGACTGAAGCTTTCTTT
12	-	TRBJ1-2	TRBV12-3/TRBV12-4	-	CASSLEGQKGTF	TGTGCCAGCAGTTTAGAGGGGCAGAAGGGCACCTTC
16	-	TRBJ2-1	TRBV10-3	TRBD2	CAIRGSGGSRDNEQFF	TGTGCCATCAGAGGCTCAGGCGGGAGTCGGGACAATGAGCAGTTCTTC
14	-	TRBJ2-3	TRBV5-1	-	CASSPTAGTDTQYF	TGCGCCAGCAGCCCGACGGCAGGGACAGATACGCAGTATTTT
12	-	TRBJ1-1	TRBV3-1/TRBV3-2	-	CASSTRGYEAFF	TGTGCCAGCAGTACGCGTGGTTATGAAGCTTTCTTT
15	-	TRBJ1-5	TRBV4-3	-	CASSIVLDSNQPQHF	TGCGCCAGCAGCATTGTTTTAGATAGCAATCAGCCCCAGCATTTT
16	-	TRBJ1-5	TRBV27	-	CASRLQGMFSNQPQHF	TGTGCCAGCAGACTCCAGGGGATGTTCAGCAATCAGCCCCAGCATTTT
14	few	TRBJ1-4	TRBV7-2	-	CASSRGSTNEKLFF	TGTGCCAGCAGCCGGGGATCAACTAATGAAAAACTGTTTTTT
11	once	TRBJ2-3	TRBV20-1	-	CSASPTDTQYF	TGCAGTGCCTCCCCTACAGATACGCAGTATTTT
14	-	TRBJ2-3	TRBV19	-	CASSMAGWSDTQYF	TGTGCCAGTAGTATGGCGGGATGGTCAGATACGCAGTATTTT
17	-	TRBJ1-1	TRBV6-2/TRBV6-3	-	CASSYNTPEGGGTEAFF	TGTGCCAGCAGTTACAATACCCCGGAGGGTGGGGGCACTGAAGCTTTCTTT
14	-	TRBJ1-5	TRBV7-2	TRBD1	CASSLTGGGQPQHF	TGTGCCAGCAGCTTGACAGGGGGAGGTCAGCCCCAGCATTTT
17	few	TRBJ2-5	TRBV5-4	TRBD2	CASSLGLAGGSQETQYF	TGTGCCAGCAGCCTGGGACTAGCGGGGGGGTCCCAAGAGACCCAGTACTTC
13	-	TRBJ2-3	TRBV11-3	-	CASSPEDGDTQYF	TGTGCCAGCAGCCCTGAGGATGGAGATACGCAGTATTTT
16	-	TRBJ2-1	TRBV7-3	TRBD2	CASSSTGTSVYNEQFF	TGTGCCAGCAGCTCCACCGGGACTAGCGTCTACAATGAGCAGTTCTTC
14	-	TRBJ2-2	TRBV7-3	-	CASSQGQNTGELFF	TGTGCCAGCAGCCAGGGACAGAACACCGGGGAGCTGTTTTTT
15	once	TRBJ1-5	TRBV6-5	-	CASSLVQTSNQPQHF	TGTGCCAGCAGCCTCGTTCAAACAAGCAATCAGCCCCAGCATTTT
15	-	TRBJ1-6	TRBV27	TRBD1	CASSLRDRGNSPLHF	TGTGCCAGCAGCCTCCGGGACAGGGGTAATTCACCCCTCCACTTT
14	few	TRBJ1-2	TRBV9	-	CASSAVNGFGGYTF	TGTGCCAGCAGCGCCGTGAACGGGTTCGGAGGCTACACCTTC
17	-	TRBJ2-3	TRBV7-2	TRBD2	CASSLASTSGGLDTQYF	TGTGCCAGCAGCTTAGCTTCTACTAGCGGGGGCCTAGATACGCAGTATTTT
15	-	TRBJ1-6	TRBV10-3	TRBD1	CAISEQGVVNSPLHF	TGTGCCATCAGTGAACAGGGGGTAGTGAATTCACCCCTCCACTTT
17	-	TRBJ2-3	TRBV5-1	TRBD2	CASSLVLAGVVADTQYF	TGCGCCAGCAGCCTAGTACTCGCGGGAGTGGTGGCAGATACGCAGTATTTT
12	-	TRBJ2-7	TRBV18	-	CASSPERYEQYF	TGTGCCAGCTCACCAGAACGGTACGAGCAGTACTTC
15	-	TRBJ2-3	TRBV19	-	CASSPKQVRTDTQYF	TGTGCCAGTAGTCCCAAACAGGTCCGCACAGATACGCAGTATTTT
11	-	TRBJ2-7	TRBV2	TRBD1	CASSVDRVKYF	TGTGCCAGCAGCGTGGACAGGGTAAAGTACTTC
14	few	TRBJ2-2	TRBV19	-	CASQIGHNTGELFF	TGTGCCAGTCAAATCGGACATAACACCGGGGAGCTGTTTTTT